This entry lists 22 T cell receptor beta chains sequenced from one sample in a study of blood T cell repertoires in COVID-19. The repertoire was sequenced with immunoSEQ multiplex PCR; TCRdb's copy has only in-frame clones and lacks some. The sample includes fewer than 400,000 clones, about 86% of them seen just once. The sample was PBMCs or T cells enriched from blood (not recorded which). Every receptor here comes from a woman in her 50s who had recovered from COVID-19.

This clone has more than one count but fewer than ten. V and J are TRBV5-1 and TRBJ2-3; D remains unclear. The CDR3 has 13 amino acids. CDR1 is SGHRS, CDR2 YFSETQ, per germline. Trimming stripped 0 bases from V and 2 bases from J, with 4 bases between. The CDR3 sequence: CASSLGATDTQYF. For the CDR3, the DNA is TGCGCCAGCAGCTTGGGGGCCACAGATACGCAGTATTTT. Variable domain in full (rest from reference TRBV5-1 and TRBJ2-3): KAGVTQTPRYLIKTRGQQVTLSCSPISGHRSVSWYQQTPGQGLQFLFEYFSETQRNKGNFPGRFSGRQFSNSRSEMNVSTLELGDSALYLCASSLGATDTQYFGPGTRLTVL.

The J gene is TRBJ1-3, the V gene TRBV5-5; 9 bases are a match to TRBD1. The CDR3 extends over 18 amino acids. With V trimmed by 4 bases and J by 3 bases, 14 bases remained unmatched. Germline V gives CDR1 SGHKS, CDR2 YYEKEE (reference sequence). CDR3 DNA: TGTGCCAGCAGCCCCGGACAGGGGCTTGGGTATTTTGGAAACACCATATATTTT. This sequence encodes CASSPGQGLGYFGNTIYF. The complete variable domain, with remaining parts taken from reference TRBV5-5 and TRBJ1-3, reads DAGVTQSPTHLIKTRGQQVTLRCSPISGHKSVSWYQQVLGQGPQFIFQYYEKEERGRGNFPDRFSARQFPNYSSELNVNALLLGDSALYLCASSPGQGLGYFGNTIYFGEGSWLTVV.

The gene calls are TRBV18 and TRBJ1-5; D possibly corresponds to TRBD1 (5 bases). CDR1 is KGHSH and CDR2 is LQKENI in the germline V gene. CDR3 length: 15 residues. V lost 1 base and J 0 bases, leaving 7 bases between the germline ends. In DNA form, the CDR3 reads TGTGCCAGCTCACCACGACAGATTAGCAATCAGCCCCAGCATTTT. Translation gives CASSPRQISNQPQHF.

The CDR3 reads CASSLGGDRRSYEQYF. The CDR3, as DNA: TGCGCCAGCAGCTTAGGGGGGGACAGGAGATCCTACGAGCAGTACTTC. This chain connects TRBV5-1 to TRBJ2-7; possible D gene TRBD1, 8 bases. The CDR3 is made up of 16 amino acids. The germline gives CDR1 SGHRS, CDR2 YFSETQ. V lost 2 bases to trimming and J lost 1 base, with 16 bases between them.

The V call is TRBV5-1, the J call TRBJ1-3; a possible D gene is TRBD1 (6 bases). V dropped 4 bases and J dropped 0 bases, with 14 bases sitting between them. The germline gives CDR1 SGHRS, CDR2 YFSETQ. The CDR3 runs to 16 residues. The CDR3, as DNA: TGCGCCAGCAGCACCGGACAGAGCGACTCTGGAAACACCATATATTTT. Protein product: CASSTGQSDSGNTIYF.

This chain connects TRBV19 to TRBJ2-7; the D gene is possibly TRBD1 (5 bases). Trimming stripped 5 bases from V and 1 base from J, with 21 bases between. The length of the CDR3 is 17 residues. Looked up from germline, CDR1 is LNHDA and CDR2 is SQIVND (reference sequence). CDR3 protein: CASSPTPGWFGSYEQYF. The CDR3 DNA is TGTGCCAGTAGTCCCACCCCAGGGTGGTTTGGATCCTACGAGCAGTACTTC.

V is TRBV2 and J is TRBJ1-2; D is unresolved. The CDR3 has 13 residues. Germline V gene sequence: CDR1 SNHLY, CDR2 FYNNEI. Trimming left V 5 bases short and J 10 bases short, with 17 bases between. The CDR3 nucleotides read TGTGCCAGCAGTTCCGGGTCCTGGATGGCCTACACCTTC. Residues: CASSSGSWMAYTF.

CDR3 nucleotide sequence: TGTGCCAGTAGTATAGGGGGAGGTATACAAGAGACCCAGTACTTC. Translating gives CASSIGGGIQETQYF. The genes are TRBV19 and TRBJ2-5, with D perhaps matching TRBD2 (6 bases). The germline V gene has CDR1 LNHDA and CDR2 SQIVND (reference sequence). The CDR3 is 15 amino acids. V gave up 1 base and J gave up 2 bases, with 11 bases separating them.

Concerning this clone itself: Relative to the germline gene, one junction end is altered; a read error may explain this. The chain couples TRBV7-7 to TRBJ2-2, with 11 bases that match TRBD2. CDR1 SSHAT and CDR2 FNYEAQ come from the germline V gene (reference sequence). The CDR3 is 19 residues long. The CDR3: CASSPGWLAGGRNTGELFF. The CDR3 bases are TGTGCTAGCAGCCCAGGGTGGCTAGCGGGGGGACGAAACACCGGGGAGCTGTTTTTT.

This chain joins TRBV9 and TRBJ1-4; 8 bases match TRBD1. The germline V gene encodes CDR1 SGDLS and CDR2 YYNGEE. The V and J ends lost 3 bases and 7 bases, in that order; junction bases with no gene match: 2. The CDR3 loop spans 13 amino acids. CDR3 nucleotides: TGTGCCAGCAGCGCTGGACAGGGTGAAAAACTGTTTTTT. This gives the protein CASSAGQGEKLFF.

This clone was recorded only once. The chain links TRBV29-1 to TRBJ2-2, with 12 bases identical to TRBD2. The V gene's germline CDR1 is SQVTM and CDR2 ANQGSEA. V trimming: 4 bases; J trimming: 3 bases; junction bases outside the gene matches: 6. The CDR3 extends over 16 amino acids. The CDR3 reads CSVGLAGVDDTGELFF. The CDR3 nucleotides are TGCAGCGTTGGACTAGCGGGGGTGGACGACACCGGGGAGCTGTTTTTT.

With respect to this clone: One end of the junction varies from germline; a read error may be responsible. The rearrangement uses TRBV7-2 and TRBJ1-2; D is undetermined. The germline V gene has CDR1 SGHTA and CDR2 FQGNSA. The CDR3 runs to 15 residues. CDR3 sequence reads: CASRSNLGRDGGFAF. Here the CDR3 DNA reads TGTGCCAGCAGATCAAACCTCGGACGGGATGGAGGTTTCGCCTTC.

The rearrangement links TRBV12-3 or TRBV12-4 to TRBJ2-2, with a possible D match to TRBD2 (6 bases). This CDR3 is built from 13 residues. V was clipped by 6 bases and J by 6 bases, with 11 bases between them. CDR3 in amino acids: CASSRETAGELFF. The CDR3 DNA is TGTGCCAGCAGCCGGGAGACAGCCGGGGAGCTGTTTTTT.

CDR3 DNA: TGTGCCAGCAGCCCCCCCCAGGGTGGCTACACCTTC. Its protein product is CASSPPQGGYTF. The V and J genes are TRBV6-5 and TRBJ1-2; D may be TRBD1 (5 bases). Per the germline V gene, CDR1 is MNHEY and CDR2 is SVGAGI. The V end was cut by 6 bases, the J end by 7 bases, with 12 bases between. The CDR3 is made up of 12 amino acids.

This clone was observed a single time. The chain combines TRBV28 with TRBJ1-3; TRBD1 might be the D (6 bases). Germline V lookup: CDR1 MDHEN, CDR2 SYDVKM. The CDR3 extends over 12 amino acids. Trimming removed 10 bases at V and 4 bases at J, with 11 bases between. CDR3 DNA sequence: TGTGCCACGGGGCAGGGGGGAAACACCATATATTTT. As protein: CATGQGGNTIYF.

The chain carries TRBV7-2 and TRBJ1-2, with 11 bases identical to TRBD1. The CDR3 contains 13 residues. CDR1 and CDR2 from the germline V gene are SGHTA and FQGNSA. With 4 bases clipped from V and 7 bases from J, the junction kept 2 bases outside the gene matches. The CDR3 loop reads CASSSGTGGGYTF. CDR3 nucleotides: TGTGCCAGCAGCTCCGGGACAGGGGGTGGCTACACCTTC. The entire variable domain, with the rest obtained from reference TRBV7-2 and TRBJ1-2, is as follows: GAGVSQSPSNKVTEKGKDVELRCDPISGHTALYWYRQSLGQGLEFLIYFQGNSAPDKSGLPSDRFSAERTGGSVSTLTIQRTQQEDSAVYLCASSSGTGGGYTFGSGTRLTVV.

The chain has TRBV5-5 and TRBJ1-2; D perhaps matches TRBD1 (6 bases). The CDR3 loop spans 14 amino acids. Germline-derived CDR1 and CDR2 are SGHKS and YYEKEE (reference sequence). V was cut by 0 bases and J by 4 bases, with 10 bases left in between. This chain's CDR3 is CASSLGTGSYGYTF. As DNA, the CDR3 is TGTGCCAGCAGCTTGGGTACAGGGTCCTATGGCTACACCTTC.

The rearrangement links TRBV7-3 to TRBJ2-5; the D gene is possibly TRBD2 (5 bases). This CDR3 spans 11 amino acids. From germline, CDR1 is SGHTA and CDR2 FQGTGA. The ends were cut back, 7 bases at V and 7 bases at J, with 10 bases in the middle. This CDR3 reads CASNNSGTQYF. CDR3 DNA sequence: TGTGCCAGCAACAACAGCGGGACCCAGTACTTC.

Here the CDR3 reads CASSSGTPNGYTF. The CDR3 nucleotides read TGCGCCAGCAGCTCCGGGACACCAAATGGCTACACCTTC. The chain couples TRBV5-1 to TRBJ1-2; a weak D match, TRBD1 (6 bases). Germline-derived CDR1 and CDR2 are SGHRS and YFSETQ. The CDR3 sequence is 13 residues long. V dropped 3 bases and J dropped 6 bases, with 12 bases sitting between them.

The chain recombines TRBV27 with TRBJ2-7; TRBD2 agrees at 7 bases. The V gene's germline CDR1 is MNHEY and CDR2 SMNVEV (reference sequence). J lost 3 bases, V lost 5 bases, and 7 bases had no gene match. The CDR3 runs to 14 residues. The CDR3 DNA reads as TGTGCCAGCAGTCCCCGCGGGGGTGTCTACGAGCAGTACTTC. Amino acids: CASSPRGGVYEQYF.

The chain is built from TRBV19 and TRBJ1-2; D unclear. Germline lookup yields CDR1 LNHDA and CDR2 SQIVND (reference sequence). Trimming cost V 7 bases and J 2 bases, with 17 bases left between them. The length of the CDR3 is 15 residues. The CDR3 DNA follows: TGTGCCAGTACCCGAGGAAGGGAGTCAAACTATGGCTACACCTTC. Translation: CASTRGRESNYGYTF.

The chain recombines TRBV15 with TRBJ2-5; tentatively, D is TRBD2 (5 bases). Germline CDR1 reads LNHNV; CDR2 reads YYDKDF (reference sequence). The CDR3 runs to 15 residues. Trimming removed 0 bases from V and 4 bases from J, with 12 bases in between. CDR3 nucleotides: TGTGCCACCAGCAGAGACCTTCCCCGGGGAGAGACCCAGTACTTC. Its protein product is CATSRDLPRGETQYF.